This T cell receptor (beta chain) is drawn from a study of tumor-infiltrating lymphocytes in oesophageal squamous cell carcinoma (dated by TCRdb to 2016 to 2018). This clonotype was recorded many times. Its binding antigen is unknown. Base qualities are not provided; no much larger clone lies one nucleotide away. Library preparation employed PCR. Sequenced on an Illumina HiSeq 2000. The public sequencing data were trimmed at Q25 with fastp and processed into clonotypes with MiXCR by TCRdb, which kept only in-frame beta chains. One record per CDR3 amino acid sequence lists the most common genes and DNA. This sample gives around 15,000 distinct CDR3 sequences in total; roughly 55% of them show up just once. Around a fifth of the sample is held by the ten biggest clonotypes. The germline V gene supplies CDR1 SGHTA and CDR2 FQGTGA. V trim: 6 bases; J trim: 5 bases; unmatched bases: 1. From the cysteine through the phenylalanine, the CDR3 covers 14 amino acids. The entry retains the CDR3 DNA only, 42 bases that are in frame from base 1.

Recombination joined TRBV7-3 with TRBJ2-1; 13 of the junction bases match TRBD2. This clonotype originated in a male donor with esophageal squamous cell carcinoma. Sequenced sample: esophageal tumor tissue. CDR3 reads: CASRLAGGNNEQFF. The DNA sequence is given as TGTGCCAGCAGACTAGCGGGAGGGAACAATGAGCAGTTCTTC.